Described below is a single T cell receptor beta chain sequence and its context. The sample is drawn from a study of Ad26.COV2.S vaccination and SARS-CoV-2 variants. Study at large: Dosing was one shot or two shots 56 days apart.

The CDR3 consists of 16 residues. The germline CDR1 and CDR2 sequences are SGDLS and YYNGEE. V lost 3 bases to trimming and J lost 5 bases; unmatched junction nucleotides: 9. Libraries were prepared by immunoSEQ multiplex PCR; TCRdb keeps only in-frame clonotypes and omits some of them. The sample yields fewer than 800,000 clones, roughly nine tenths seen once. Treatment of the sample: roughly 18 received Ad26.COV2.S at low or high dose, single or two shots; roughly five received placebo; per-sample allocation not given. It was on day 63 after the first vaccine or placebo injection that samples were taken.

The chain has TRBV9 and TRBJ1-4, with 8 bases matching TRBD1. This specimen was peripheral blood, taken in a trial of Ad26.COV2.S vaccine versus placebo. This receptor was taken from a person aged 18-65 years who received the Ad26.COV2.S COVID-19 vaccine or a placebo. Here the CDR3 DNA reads TGTGCCAGCAGCGAGGACAGGGTGGGGAAGAATGAAAAACTGTTTTTT. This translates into CASSEDRVGKNEKLFF. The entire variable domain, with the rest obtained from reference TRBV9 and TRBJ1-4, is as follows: DSGVTQTPKHLITATGQRVTLRCSPRSGDLSVYWYQQSLDQGLQFLIQYYNGEERAKGNILERFSAQQFPDLHSELNLSSLELGDSALYFCASSEDRVGKNEKLFFGSGTQLSVL.